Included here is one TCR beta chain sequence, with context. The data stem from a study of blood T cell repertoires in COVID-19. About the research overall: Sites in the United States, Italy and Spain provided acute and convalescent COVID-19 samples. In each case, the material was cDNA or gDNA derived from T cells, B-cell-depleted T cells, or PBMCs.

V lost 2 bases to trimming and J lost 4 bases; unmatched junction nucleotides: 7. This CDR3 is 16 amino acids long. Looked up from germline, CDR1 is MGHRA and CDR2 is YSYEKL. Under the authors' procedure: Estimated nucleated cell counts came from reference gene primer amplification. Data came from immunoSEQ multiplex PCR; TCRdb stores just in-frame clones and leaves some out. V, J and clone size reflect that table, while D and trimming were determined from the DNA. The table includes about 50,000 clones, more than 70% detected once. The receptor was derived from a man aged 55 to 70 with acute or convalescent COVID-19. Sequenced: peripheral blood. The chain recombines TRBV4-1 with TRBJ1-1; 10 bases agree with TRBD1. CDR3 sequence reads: CASSQPPGQGRTEAFF. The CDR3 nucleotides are TGCGCCAGCAGCCAACCCCCGGGACAGGGGCGCACTGAAGCTTTCTTT.